This T cell receptor (beta chain) was retrieved from a study of cytomegalovirus exposure and HLA in healthy donors. Findings of the study overall: Cytomegalovirus status was reportedly diagnosed by the classifier with high specificity and sensitivity.

Details on this clone: The antigen is undetermined.

Here immunoSEQ multiplex PCR was the method, and the copy in TCRdb shows in-frame clones only, minus some. This sample carries more than 60,000 clones, around 89% of them seen once, and the ten largest clones take around 1.5%. The CDR3 has 16 residues. V gave up 2 bases and J gave up 2 bases, with 13 bases separating them. Germline V gene data show CDR1 as LGHNA and CDR2 as YNFKEQ. What was sequenced was PBMCs. The sequence was obtained from a woman aged 18-30 years in good health and CMV-seronegative. The genes are TRBV4-2 and TRBJ1-5; D is uncertain. This chain's CDR3 is CASSQRPGSGNQPQHF. CDR3 DNA sequence: TGTGCCAGCAGCCAAAGACCTGGGAGTGGCAATCAGCCCCAGCATTTT.